A single T cell receptor (beta chain) is shown here with its context. Its antigen is unknown. The CDR3 covers 13 residues. V lost 6 bases to trimming and J lost 8 bases, with 16 bases between them. Germline-derived CDR1 and CDR2 are SNHLY and FYNNEI. Participants comprised healthy donors of bone marrow. The sample originates from a study of cytomegalovirus exposure and HLA in healthy donors. Findings of the study overall: The HLA-A and HLA-B alleles of most subjects were reportedly predicted accurately from TCR beta sequences.

The PCR had 60 Vbeta and 13 Jbeta primers. Sequencing was performed with immunoSEQ multiplex PCR; in TCRdb, only in-frame clones are kept and a portion is missing. In the table there are tens of thousands of clones, approximately 78% of which are singletons. The J gene is TRBJ1-1, the V gene TRBV2; a weak D match, TRBD1 (6 bases). The sequencing sample was made of PBMCs. This TCR was recovered from a man aged 35 to 55 in good health and CMV-seronegative. The CDR3 nucleotides are TGTGCCAGCAGAACAGGGATGGGTCGCGAAGCTTTCTTT. It specifies CASRTGMGREAFF.